These 28 T cell receptor beta chains originate from one sample sequenced in a study of PD-1 blockade in classical Hodgkin lymphoma. Each patient experienced a relapse that followed autologous stem cell transplantation, and brentuximab vedotin exposure varied. The authors purified CD4+ T cells from thawed PBMCs by magnetic negative selection. Data came from immunoSEQ multiplex PCR; TCRdb stores just in-frame clones and leaves some out. Found here are 8,000 to 9,000 clones, about 86% of them singletons; the top ten hold about an eighth. The sample in question was CD4+ T cells from blood, obtained at baseline. These receptors all stem from a human donor with classical Hodgkin lymphoma.

This rearrangement joins TRBV6-1 to TRBJ1-3; unclear D gene. The germline V gene encodes CDR1 MNHNS and CDR2 SASEGT. This CDR3 is built from 15 residues. The ends were cut back, 4 bases at V and 0 bases at J, with 10 bases in the middle. CDR3 sequence: CASSVSPSSGNTIYF. The CDR3 coding sequence is TGTGCCAGCAGTGTCTCACCGAGCTCTGGAAACACCATATATTTT.

A single count supports this clone. The chain combines TRBV30 with TRBJ2-5; D is undetermined. The CDR3 sequence is 12 residues long. The V gene lost 2 bases and the J gene lost 5 bases, with 9 bases spanning the gap. Germline V gene sequence: CDR1 GTSNPN, CDR2 SVGIG (reference sequence). In nucleotides, the CDR3 is TGTGCCTGGAGTATTCAGGTTGAGACCCAGTACTTC. This gives the protein CAWSIQVETQYF.

V and J are TRBV14 and TRBJ2-1; 8 nucleotides agree with TRBD2. The CDR3 is made up of 15 amino acids. V lost 0 bases to trimming and J lost 9 bases; unmatched junction nucleotides: 7. CDR1 is SGHDN, CDR2 FVKESK, per germline. CDR3 nucleotides: TGTGCCAGCAGCCAAGAGCTAGCGGGTGCCAGTGAGCAGTTCTTC. Its translation is CASSQELAGASEQFF.

V usage is TRBV19 and J usage is TRBJ2-3; TRBD1 is a possible D gene (6 bases). The V and J ends lost 11 bases and 4 bases respectively, with 16 bases between them. CDR1 is LNHDA, CDR2 SQIVND, per germline (reference sequence). The CDR3 is made up of 13 amino acids. The CDR3 nucleotides read TGTGCCGCCCGGGACACCCTGGCAGATACGCAGTATTTT. Translated: CAARDTLADTQYF.

The rearrangement links TRBV5-1 to TRBJ1-6; D uncertain. The V end was cut by 4 bases, the J end by 9 bases, with 11 bases between. Germline CDR1 is SGHRS and CDR2 is YFSETQ. The CDR3 is made up of 13 amino acids. The CDR3 here is CASSPDLSSPLHF. Here the CDR3 DNA reads TGCGCCAGCAGCCCGGATCTTAGTTCACCCCTCCACTTT.

V gene TRBV5-1 combines with J gene TRBJ2-2, with 10 positions matching TRBD2. The CDR3 totals 18 residues. Trimming cost V 5 bases and J 0 bases; bases outside gene matches: 10. Looked up from germline, CDR1 is SGHRS and CDR2 is YFSETQ. CDR3 protein: CASRTAGGPKTNTGELFF. CDR3 nucleotides: TGCGCCAGCAGAACAGCGGGAGGGCCTAAGACGAACACCGGGGAGCTGTTTTTT.

The chain uses TRBV6-5 and TRBJ1-1; D is undetermined. Trimming left V 0 bases short and J 0 bases short, with 8 bases between. In germline, CDR1 is MNHEY, CDR2 SVGAGI. This CDR3 is 15 amino acids long. CDR3 coding DNA: TGTGCCAGCAGTTACTCCGGGTTATTGAACACTGAAGCTTTCTTT. This encodes CASSYSGLLNTEAFF.

The genes are TRBV7-8 and TRBJ2-7; D might be TRBD2 (5 bases). V was pared by 0 bases and J by 3 bases, with 9 bases between. This CDR3 region has 14 residues. Per germline, CDR1 SGHVS and CDR2 FQNEAQ. The CDR3 coding sequence is TGTGCCAGCAGCTTAGCGAGGGATCTCTACGAGCAGTACTTC. Protein product: CASSLARDLYEQYF.

This chain links TRBV18 with TRBJ2-5; D is ambiguous. The CDR3 consists of 13 residues. Germline CDR1 is KGHSH and CDR2 is LQKENI. With 4 bases removed from V and 4 bases from J, the gap between germline ends came to 10 bases. CDR3 in DNA: TGTGCCAGCTCACGACCTAGTGGAGAGACCCAGTACTTC. This sequence encodes CASSRPSGETQYF.

The genes are TRBV10-3 and TRBJ2-5; D possibly corresponds to TRBD2 (6 bases). The germline CDR1 and CDR2 sequences are ENHRY and SYGVKD. This CDR3 region has 15 residues. V was cut by 3 bases and J by 0 bases, with 11 bases left in between. The CDR3 spells CAISDGGKYQETQYF. CDR3 nucleotide sequence: TGTGCCATCAGTGACGGGGGAAAGTACCAAGAGACCCAGTACTTC.

The chain carries TRBV19 and TRBJ2-2; D unclear. Trimming took 2 bases from V and 0 from J, leaving 13 bases between them. The CDR3 runs to 17 residues. The germline V gene encodes CDR1 LNHDA and CDR2 SQIVND (reference sequence). CDR3 nucleotides: TGTGCCAGTAGTATATTGGGGTACGGCGCGAACACCGGGGAGCTGTTTTTT. Translating gives CASSILGYGANTGELFF.

The chain has TRBV18 and TRBJ2-7; 9 bases agree with TRBD2. V lost 5 bases, J lost 2 bases, and 4 bases stayed unmatched. CDR1 is KGHSH, CDR2 LQKENI, per germline. The CDR3 is 14 residues long. CDR3 amino acids: CASSSSGTTYEQYF. CDR3 bases: TGTGCCAGCTCATCTAGCGGGACCACCTACGAGCAGTACTTC.

The CDR3 DNA sequence: TGTGCCAGCAGCCAAAAGGTCAACACCGGGGAGCTGTTTTTT. Translated, it gives CASSQKVNTGELFF. The genes are TRBV14 and TRBJ2-2; D call uncertain. This CDR3 is built from 14 residues. CDR1 is SGHDN and CDR2 is FVKESK in the germline V gene. V lost 2 bases to trimming and J lost 2 bases, with 6 bases between them.

The gene calls are TRBV6-1 and TRBJ1-1, with a tentative D call TRBD1 (6 bases). V lost 7 bases and J lost 1, with 10 bases in between. CDR1 is MNHNS and CDR2 is SASEGT in the germline V gene. The CDR3 loop spans 13 amino acids. CDR3: CASNKQGNTEAFF. The CDR3 bases are TGTGCCAGCAATAAACAGGGGAACACTGAAGCTTTCTTT.

The chain has TRBV7-9 and TRBJ1-1, with D uncertain. Trimming took 1 base from V and 1 from J, leaving 4 bases between them. The CDR3 extends over 13 amino acids. Germline-derived CDR1 and CDR2 are SEHNR and FQNEAQ (reference sequence). CDR3 sequence reads: CASSLVTNTEAFF. In DNA form, the CDR3 reads TGTGCCAGCAGCTTAGTCACGAACACTGAAGCTTTCTTT.

The chain recombines TRBV5-1 with TRBJ2-3; D tentatively fits TRBD1 or TRBD2 (6 bases each). V shed 4 bases and J shed 4 bases, with 25 bases lying between them. The CDR3 sequence is 18 residues long. Germline V gene data show CDR1 as SGHRS and CDR2 as YFSETQ. CDR3 DNA sequence: TGCGCCAGCAGCCCCTTCCGTGGCGGAGTGGGGGGCCCAGATACGCAGTATTTT. This sequence encodes CASSPFRGGVGGPDTQYF.

The rearrangement joins TRBV6-6 to TRBJ1-1; the D gene is possibly TRBD1 (5 bases). Trimming cost V 6 bases and J 3 bases, with 5 bases left between them. Germline CDR1 reads MNHNY; CDR2 reads SVGAGI (reference sequence). The CDR3 is made up of 11 amino acids. CDR3 region: CASSRDTEAFF. CDR3 nucleotides: TGTGCCAGCAGCAGGGACACTGAAGCTTTCTTT.

The rearrangement links TRBV11-3 to TRBJ2-1; 9 bases match TRBD2. Germline CDR1 and CDR2: SGHNT and YENEEA. This CDR3 is 15 amino acids long. V lost 0 bases, J lost 5 bases, and 2 bases stayed unmatched. The CDR3 DNA follows: TGTGCCAGCAGCTTAGACGGCGGGAGGGACAATGAGCAGTTCTTC. Encoded protein: CASSLDGGRDNEQFF.

This clone was seen only once. The rearrangement joins TRBV19 to TRBJ2-2, with D maybe TRBD2 (5 bases). This CDR3 is 17 amino acids long. Germline V gene sequence: CDR1 LNHDA, CDR2 SQIVND (reference sequence). Trimming stripped 5 bases from V and 4 bases from J, with 20 bases between. In DNA, the CDR3 is TGTGCCAGTAGTCCCCCGAGAGGGAGATCGGGCACCGGGGAGCTGTTTTTT. This translates into CASSPPRGRSGTGELFF.

The CDR3 region is CASSWGGYNEQFF. CDR3 coding DNA: TGTGCCAGCTCCTGGGGAGGCTACAATGAGCAGTTCTTC. This sequence joins TRBV6-1 and TRBJ2-1; possibly TRBD2 for D (6 bases). The V end lost 8 bases, the J end lost 3 bases, and 11 bases lay between the germline ends. The CDR3 runs 13 residues. Per germline, CDR1 MNHNS and CDR2 SASEGT.

The gene calls are TRBV30 and TRBJ1-1; 7 bases are a match to TRBD1. CDR1 is GTSNPN and CDR2 is SVGIG in the germline V gene (reference sequence). V shed 7 bases and J 5 bases; nucleotides not matched to a gene: 7. The CDR3 consists of 12 residues. The CDR3 DNA follows: TGTGCCTTGGACAGGTTGATAACTGAAGCTTTCTTT. Its translation: CALDRLITEAFF.

This clone is medium-sized. The chain joins TRBV7-9 to TRBJ1-1; a weak D match, TRBD1 (5 bases). Trimming pared 7 bases from V and 9 bases from J, leaving 18 bases between. The CDR3 has 13 amino acids. The germline V gene has CDR1 SEHNR and CDR2 FQNEAQ (reference sequence). The CDR3 DNA is TGTGCCAGCACCATACGAGGGCAGGGCCAAGCTTTCTTT. It codes for CASTIRGQGQAFF.

The genes are TRBV6-1 and TRBJ2-3, with 10 bases identical to TRBD2. The CDR3 loop spans 17 amino acids. Germline assignment: CDR1 MNHNS and CDR2 SASEGT. J gave up 4 bases and V 0 bases, and 7 bases lay outside the gene matches. In DNA, the CDR3 is TGTGCCAGCAGTGAAGCGCTGGGAGCGGGAGGGCCAGATACGCAGTATTTT. Its protein product is CASSEALGAGGPDTQYF.

The chain links TRBV28 to TRBJ2-3; D gene unclear. CDR3 length: 14 residues. CDR1 and CDR2 (germline): MDHEN, SYDVKM. The V gene lost 6 bases and the J gene lost 1 base, with 11 bases spanning the gap. CDR3 residues: CASRRVQGTDTQYF. The CDR3 DNA follows: TGTGCCAGCAGACGGGTCCAGGGCACAGATACGCAGTATTTT.

The chain combines TRBV7-9 with TRBJ2-1; 13 bases fit TRBD2. V trimming: 8 bases; J trimming: 7 bases; junction bases outside the gene matches: 11. The CDR3 is 16 residues long. Germline CDR1 reads SEHNR; CDR2 reads FQNEAQ (reference sequence). CDR3 coding DNA: TGTGCCAGCGGGGGCTCACGACTAGCGGGAGGTAATGAGCAGTTCTTC. Protein sequence: CASGGSRLAGGNEQFF. Combining the CDR3 with reference TRBV7-9 and TRBJ2-1 gives the whole variable domain DTGVSQNPRHKITKRGQNVTFRCDPISEHNRLYWYRQTLGQGPEFLTYFQNEAQLEKSRLLSDRFSAERPKGSFSTLEIQRTEQGDSAMYLCASGGSRLAGGNEQFFGPGTRLTVL.

The gene calls are TRBV7-9 and TRBJ1-1, with 8 bases lining up with TRBD1. The CDR3 is 13 residues long. With V trimmed by 1 base and J by 6 bases, 1 base remained unmatched. Germline-derived CDR1 and CDR2 are SEHNR and FQNEAQ (reference sequence). The DNA of the CDR3 is TGTGCCAGCAGCTTAGAACAGGGGGCTGAAGCTTTCTTT. Encoded protein: CASSLEQGAEAFF.

This clone was counted between two and nine times. V usage is TRBV30 and J usage is TRBJ1-3; D call uncertain. CDR1 GTSNPN and CDR2 SVGIG come from the germline V gene (reference sequence). The V and J ends lost 2 bases and 0 bases respectively, with 8 bases between them. The CDR3 spans 14 residues. This chain's CDR3 is CAWSSSSSGNTIYF. The CDR3 DNA reads TGTGCCTGGAGTAGCTCGAGCTCTGGAAACACCATATATTTT.

The chain uses TRBV27 and TRBJ2-1; 10 bases map to TRBD1. The CDR3 is 16 residues long. CDR1 MNHEY and CDR2 SMNVEV come from the germline V gene (reference sequence). J gave up 9 bases and V 3 bases, and 11 bases lay outside the gene matches. The CDR3 region is CASSFQAGTGAGEQFF. DNA of the CDR3: TGTGCCAGCAGTTTCCAGGCAGGGACAGGGGCAGGTGAGCAGTTCTTC.